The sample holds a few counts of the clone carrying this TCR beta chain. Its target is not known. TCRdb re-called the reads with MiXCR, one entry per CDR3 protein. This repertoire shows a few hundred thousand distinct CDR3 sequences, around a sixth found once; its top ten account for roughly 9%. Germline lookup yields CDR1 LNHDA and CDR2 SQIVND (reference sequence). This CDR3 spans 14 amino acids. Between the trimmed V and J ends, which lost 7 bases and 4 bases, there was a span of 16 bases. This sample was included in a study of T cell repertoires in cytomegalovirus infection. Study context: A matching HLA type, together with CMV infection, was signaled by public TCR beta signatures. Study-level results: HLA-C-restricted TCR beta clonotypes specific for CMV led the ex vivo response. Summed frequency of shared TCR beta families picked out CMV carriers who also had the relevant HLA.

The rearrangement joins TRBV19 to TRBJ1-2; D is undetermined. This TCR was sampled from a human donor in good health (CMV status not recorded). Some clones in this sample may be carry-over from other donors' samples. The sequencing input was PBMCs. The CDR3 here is CASTPGRTVYGYTF. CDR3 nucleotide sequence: TGTGCCAGTACCCCCGGCAGAACCGTCTATGGCTACACCTTC.